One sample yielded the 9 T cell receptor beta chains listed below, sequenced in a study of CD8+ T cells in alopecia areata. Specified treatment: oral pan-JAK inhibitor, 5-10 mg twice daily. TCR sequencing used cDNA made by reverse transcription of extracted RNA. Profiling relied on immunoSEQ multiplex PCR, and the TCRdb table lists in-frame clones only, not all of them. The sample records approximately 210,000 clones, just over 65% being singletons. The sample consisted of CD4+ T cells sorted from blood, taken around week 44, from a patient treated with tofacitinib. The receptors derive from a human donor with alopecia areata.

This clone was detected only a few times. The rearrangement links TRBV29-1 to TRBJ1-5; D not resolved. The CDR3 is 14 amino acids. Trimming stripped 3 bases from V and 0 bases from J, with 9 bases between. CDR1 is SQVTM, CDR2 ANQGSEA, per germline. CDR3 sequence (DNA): TGCAGCGTTGAGTCCGGGAATAGCAATCAGCCCCAGCATTTT. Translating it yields CSVESGNSNQPQHF. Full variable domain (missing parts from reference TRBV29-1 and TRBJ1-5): SAVISQKPSRDICQRGTSLTIQCQVDSQVTMMFWYRQQPGQSLTLIATANQGSEATYESGFVIDKFPISRPNLTFSTLTVSNMSPEDSSIYLCSVESGNSNQPQHFGDGTRLSIL.

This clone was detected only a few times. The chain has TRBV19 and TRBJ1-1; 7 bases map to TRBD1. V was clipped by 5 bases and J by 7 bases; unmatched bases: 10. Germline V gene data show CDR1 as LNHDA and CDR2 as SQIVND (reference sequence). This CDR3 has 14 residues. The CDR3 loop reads CASSLRDRASEAFF. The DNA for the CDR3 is TGTGCCAGTAGTCTCCGAGACAGGGCGAGTGAAGCTTTCTTT. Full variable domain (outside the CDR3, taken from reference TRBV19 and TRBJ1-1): DGGITQSPKYLFRKEGQNVTLSCEQNLNHDAMYWYRQDPGQGLRLIYYSQIVNDFQKGDIAEGYSVSREKKESFPLTVTSAQKNPTAFYLCASSLRDRASEAFFGQGTRLTVV.

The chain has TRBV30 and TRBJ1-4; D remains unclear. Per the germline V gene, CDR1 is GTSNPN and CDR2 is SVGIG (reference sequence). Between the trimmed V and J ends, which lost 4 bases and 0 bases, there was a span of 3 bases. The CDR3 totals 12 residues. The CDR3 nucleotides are TGTGCCTGGACCGCAACTAATGAAAAACTGTTTTTT. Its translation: CAWTATNEKLFF. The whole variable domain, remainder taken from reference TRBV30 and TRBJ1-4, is SQTIHQWPATLVQPVGSPLSLECTVEGTSNPNLYWYRQAAGRGLQLLFYSVGIGQISSEVPQNLSASRPQDRQFILSSKKLLLSDSGFYLCAWTATNEKLFFGSGTQLSVL.

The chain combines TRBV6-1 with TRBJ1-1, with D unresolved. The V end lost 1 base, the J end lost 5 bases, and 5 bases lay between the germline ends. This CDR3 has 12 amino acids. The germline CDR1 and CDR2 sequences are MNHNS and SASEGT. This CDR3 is CASSEGRTEAFF. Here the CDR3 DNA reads TGTGCCAGCAGTGAAGGGAGGACTGAAGCTTTCTTT.

CDR3 in DNA: TGTGCCAGCAGCTTGGACGGTCCCGGTGGCTACACCTTC. Translation: CASSLDGPGGYTF. The chain employs TRBV11-2 and TRBJ1-2; no clear D gene. There are 13 residues in the CDR3. Per the germline V gene, CDR1 is SGHAT and CDR2 is FQNNGV. The V gene lost 3 bases and the J gene lost 7 bases, with 12 bases spanning the gap.

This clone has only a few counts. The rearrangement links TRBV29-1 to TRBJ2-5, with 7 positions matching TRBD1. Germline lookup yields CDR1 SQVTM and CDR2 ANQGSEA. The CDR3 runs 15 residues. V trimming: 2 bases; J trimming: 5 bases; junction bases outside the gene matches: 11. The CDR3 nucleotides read TGCAGCGTTGAACAATGGGACAGTCCGGGGGAGACCCAGTACTTC. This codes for CSVEQWDSPGETQYF.

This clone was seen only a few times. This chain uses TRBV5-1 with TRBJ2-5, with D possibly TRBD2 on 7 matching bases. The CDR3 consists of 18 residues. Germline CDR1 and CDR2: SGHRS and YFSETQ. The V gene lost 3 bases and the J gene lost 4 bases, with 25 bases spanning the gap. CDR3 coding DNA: TGCGCCAGCAGCTACGGAGGGGGGACTACTTTTCGAACAGAGACCCAGTACTTC. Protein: CASSYGGGTTFRTETQYF.

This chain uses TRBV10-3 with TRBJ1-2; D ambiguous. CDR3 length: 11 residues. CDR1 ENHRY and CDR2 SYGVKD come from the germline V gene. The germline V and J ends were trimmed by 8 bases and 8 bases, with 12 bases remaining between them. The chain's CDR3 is CAIGGVNGYTF. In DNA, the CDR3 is TGTGCCATCGGCGGGGTTAACGGCTACACCTTC.

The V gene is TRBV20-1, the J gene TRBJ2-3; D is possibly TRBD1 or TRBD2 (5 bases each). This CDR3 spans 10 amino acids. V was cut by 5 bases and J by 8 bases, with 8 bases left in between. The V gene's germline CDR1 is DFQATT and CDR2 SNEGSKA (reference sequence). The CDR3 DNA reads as TGCAGTGCTGGGGACCTTACGCAGTATTTT. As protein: CSAGDLTQYF.